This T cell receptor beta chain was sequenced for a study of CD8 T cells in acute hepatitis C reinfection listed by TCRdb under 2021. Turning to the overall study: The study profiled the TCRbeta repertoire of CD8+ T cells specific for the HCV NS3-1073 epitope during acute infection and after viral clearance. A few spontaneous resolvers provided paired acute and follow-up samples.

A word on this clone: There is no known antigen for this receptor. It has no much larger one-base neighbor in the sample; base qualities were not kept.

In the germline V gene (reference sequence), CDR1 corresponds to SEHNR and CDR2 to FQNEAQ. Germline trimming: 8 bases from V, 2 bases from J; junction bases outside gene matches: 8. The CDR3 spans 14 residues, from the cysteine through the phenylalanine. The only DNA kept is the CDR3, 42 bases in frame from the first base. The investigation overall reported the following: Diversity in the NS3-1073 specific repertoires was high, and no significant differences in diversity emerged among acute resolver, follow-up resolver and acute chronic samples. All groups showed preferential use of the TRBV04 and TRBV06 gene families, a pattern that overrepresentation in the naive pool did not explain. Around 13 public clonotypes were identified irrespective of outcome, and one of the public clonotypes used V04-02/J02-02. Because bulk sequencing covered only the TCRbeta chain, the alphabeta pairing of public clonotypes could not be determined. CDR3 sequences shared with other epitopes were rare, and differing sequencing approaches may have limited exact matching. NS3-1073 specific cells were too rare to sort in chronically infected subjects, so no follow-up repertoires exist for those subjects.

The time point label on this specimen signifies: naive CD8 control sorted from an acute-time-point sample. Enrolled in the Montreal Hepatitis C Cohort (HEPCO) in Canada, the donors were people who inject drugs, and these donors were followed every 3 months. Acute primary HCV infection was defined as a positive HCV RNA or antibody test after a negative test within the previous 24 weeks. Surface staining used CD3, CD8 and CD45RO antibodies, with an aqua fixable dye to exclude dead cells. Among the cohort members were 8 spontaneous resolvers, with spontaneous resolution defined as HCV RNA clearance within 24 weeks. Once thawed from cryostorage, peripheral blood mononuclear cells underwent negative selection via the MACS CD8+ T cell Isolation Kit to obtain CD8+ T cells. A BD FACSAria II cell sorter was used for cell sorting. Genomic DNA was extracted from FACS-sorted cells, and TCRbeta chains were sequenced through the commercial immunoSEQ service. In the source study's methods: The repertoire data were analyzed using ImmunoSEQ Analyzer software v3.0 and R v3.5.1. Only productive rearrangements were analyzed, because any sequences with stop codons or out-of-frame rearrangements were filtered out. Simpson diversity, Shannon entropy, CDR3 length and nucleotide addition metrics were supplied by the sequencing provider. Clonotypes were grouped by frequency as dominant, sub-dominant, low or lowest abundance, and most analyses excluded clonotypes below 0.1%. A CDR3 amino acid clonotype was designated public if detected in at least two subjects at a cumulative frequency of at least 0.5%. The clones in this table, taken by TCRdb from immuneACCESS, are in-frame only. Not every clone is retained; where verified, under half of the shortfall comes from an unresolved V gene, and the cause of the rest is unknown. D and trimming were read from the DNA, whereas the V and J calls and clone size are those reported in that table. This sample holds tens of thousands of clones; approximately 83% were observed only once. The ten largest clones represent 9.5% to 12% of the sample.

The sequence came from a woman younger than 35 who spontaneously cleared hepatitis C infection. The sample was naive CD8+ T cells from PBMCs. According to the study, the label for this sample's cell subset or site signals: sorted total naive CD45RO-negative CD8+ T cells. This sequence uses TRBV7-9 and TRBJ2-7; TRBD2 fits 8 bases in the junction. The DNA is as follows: TGTGCCAGCCGGTTAGCGGGGACTACCTACGAGCAGTACTTC. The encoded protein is CASRLAGTTYEQYF.